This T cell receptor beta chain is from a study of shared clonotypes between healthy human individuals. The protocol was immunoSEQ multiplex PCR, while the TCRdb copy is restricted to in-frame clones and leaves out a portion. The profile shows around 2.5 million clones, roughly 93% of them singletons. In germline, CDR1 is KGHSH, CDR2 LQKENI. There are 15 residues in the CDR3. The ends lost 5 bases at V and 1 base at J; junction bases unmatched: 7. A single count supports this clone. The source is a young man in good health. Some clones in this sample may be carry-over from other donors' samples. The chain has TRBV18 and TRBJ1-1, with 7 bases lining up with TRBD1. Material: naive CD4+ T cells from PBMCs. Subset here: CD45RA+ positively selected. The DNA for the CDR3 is TGTGCCAGCTCAACTCGGGACAGCCAGAACACTGAAGCTTTCTTT. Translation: CASSTRDSQNTEAFF. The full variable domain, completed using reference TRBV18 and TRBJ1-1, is NAGVMQNPRHLVRRRGQEARLRCSPMKGHSHVYWYRQLPEEGLKFMVYLQKENIIDESGMPKERFSAEFPKEGPSILRIQQVVRGDSAAYFCASSTRDSQNTEAFFGQGTRLTVV.